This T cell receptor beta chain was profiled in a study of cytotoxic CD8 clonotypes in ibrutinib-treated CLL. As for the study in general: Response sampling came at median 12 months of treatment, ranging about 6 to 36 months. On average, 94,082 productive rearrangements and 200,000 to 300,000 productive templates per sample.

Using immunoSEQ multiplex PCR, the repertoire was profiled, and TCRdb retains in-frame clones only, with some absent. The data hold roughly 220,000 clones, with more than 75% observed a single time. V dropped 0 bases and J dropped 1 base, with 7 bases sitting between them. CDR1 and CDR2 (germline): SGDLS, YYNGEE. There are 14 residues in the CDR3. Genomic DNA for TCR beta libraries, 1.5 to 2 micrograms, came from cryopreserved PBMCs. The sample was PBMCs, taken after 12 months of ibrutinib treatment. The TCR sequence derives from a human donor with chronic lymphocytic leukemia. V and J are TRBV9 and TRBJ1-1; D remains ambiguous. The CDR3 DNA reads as TGTGCCAGCAGCGTAGCTTTGGGGAACACTGAAGCTTTCTTT. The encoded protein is CASSVALGNTEAFF.